The 29 T cell receptor beta chains reported below all come from one sample, sequenced in a study of blood T cell repertoires in COVID-19. Sequencing was performed with immunoSEQ multiplex PCR; in TCRdb, only in-frame clones are kept and a portion is missing. The table includes some 290,000 clones, roughly 88% detected once. Material for sequencing was peripheral blood. The receptors were gathered from a woman in her thirties with COVID-19, enrolled during active disease.

This clone was picked up a small number of times. This sequence joins TRBV19 and TRBJ1-5; 9 nucleotides match TRBD1. V trimming: 7 bases; J trimming: 2 bases; junction bases outside the gene matches: 3. The CDR3 covers 14 residues. Looked up from germline, CDR1 is LNHDA and CDR2 is SQIVND (reference sequence). This chain's CDR3 is CASTRTGGNQPQHF. The CDR3 nucleotides read TGTGCCAGTACCCGGACAGGGGGCAATCAGCCCCAGCATTTT. Complete variable domain (other parts from reference TRBV19 and TRBJ1-5): DGGITQSPKYLFRKEGQNVTLSCEQNLNHDAMYWYRQDPGQGLRLIYYSQIVNDFQKGDIAEGYSVSREKKESFPLTVTSAQKNPTAFYLCASTRTGGNQPQHFGDGTRLSIL.

This chain connects TRBV5-1 to TRBJ1-6; 8 bases line up with TRBD1. The CDR3 runs 15 residues. Germline loops: CDR1 SGHRS, CDR2 YFSETQ. Trimming took 0 bases from V and 6 from J; bases not matched to a gene: 2. CDR3 coding DNA: TGCGCCAGCAGCTTGGGGCAGGGGGCTAATTCACCCCTCCACTTT. This gives the protein CASSLGQGANSPLHF.

This chain connects TRBV25-1 to TRBJ2-2; 9 bases fit TRBD1. The CDR3 runs to 17 residues. CDR1 and CDR2 from the germline V gene are MGHDK and SYGVNS. Trimming at V came to 1 base and at J to 5 bases, leaving 8 bases not matched to a gene. DNA of the CDR3: TGTGCCAGCAGTGAATTCCCTCGGACAGGGGAAACCGGGGAGCTGTTTTTT. The encoded protein is CASSEFPRTGETGELFF.

V is TRBV19 and J is TRBJ1-2; 8 nucleotides line up with TRBD1. The CDR3 contains 13 residues. With V trimmed by 9 bases and J by 4 bases, 7 bases remained unmatched. The germline V gene encodes CDR1 LNHDA and CDR2 SQIVND (reference sequence). CDR3 nucleotide sequence: TGTGCCAGCCAGGACAGGGATGGCTATGGCTACACCTTC. Its translation is CASQDRDGYGYTF. Full variable domain (rest looked up from reference TRBV19 and TRBJ1-2): DGGITQSPKYLFRKEGQNVTLSCEQNLNHDAMYWYRQDPGQGLRLIYYSQIVNDFQKGDIAEGYSVSREKKESFPLTVTSAQKNPTAFYLCASQDRDGYGYTFGSGTRLTVV.

This chain uses TRBV10-3 with TRBJ1-1; D not resolved. Germline CDR1 is ENHRY and CDR2 is SYGVKD. The CDR3 loop spans 14 amino acids. The V end was cut by 2 bases, the J end by 2 bases, with 9 bases between. The CDR3 region is CAISERGRNTEAFF. The DNA of the CDR3 is TGTGCCATCAGTGAGAGAGGGCGAAACACTGAAGCTTTCTTT.

This clone was observed a few times. The chain is built from TRBV4-2 and TRBJ1-1; 9 bases fit TRBD1. Trimming removed 0 bases from V and 0 bases from J; junction bases left unmatched: 8. The CDR3 runs 18 residues. Germline CDR1 reads LGHNA; CDR2 reads YNFKEQ. This CDR3 reads CASSQELGQGAMNTEAFF. As DNA, the CDR3 is TGTGCCAGCAGCCAAGAATTGGGACAGGGAGCCATGAACACTGAAGCTTTCTTT.

The count of this clone is one. The chain recombines TRBV28 with TRBJ2-1; 7 nucleotides line up with TRBD2. V dropped 3 bases and J dropped 4; count of bases not matched to a gene: 6. This CDR3 comprises 15 residues. CDR1 and CDR2 (germline): MDHEN, SYDVKM. The CDR3 reads CASSFFSGNYNEQFF. CDR3 bases: TGTGCCAGCAGTTTTTTCAGCGGGAATTACAATGAGCAGTTCTTC. Supplemented by reference TRBV28 and TRBJ2-1, the full variable domain reads DVKVTQSSRYLVKRTGEKVFLECVQDMDHENMFWYRQDPGLGLRLIYFSYDVKMKEKGDIPEGYSVSREKKERFSLILESASTNQTSMYLCASSFFSGNYNEQFFGPGTRLTVL.

This clone was detected once. This chain connects TRBV9 to TRBJ1-1; D unclear. The CDR3 spans 15 residues. The V end lost 4 bases, the J end lost 0 bases, and 13 bases lay between the germline ends. Looked up from germline, CDR1 is SGDLS and CDR2 is YYNGEE. CDR3 coding DNA: TGTGCCAGCAGCCCTCAGGCATACATGAACACTGAAGCTTTCTTT. Translation gives CASSPQAYMNTEAFF.

CDR3 coding DNA: TGTGCCACCAGCAGGACTAGCGGGAGGACAGATACGCAGTATTTT. It is translated as CATSRTSGRTDTQYF. The chain is built from TRBV15 and TRBJ2-3; the match to TRBD2 covers 13 bases. The junction had 0 bases not matched to a gene; V was cut back by 3 bases and J by 3 bases. CDR1 and CDR2 from the germline V gene are LNHNV and YYDKDF (reference sequence). The CDR3 sequence is 15 residues long.

The rearrangement links TRBV14 to TRBJ1-1; D not certain. The CDR3 covers 13 residues. With 0 bases removed from V and 1 base from J, the gap between germline ends came to 3 bases. CDR1 is SGHDN, CDR2 FVKESK, per germline. The CDR3 region is CASSQDGNTEAFF. The CDR3 region has the DNA TGTGCCAGCAGCCAAGACGGGAACACTGAAGCTTTCTTT.

This clone showed up just once. Other DNA sequences within the sample encode an identical CDR3. The chain recombines TRBV18 with TRBJ1-1; 8 bases fit TRBD1. CDR3 length equals 15 residues. V lost 5 bases, J lost 1 base, and 6 bases stayed unmatched. The germline gives CDR1 KGHSH, CDR2 LQKENI. The CDR3 protein is CASSRNGQGNTEAFF. The DNA for the CDR3 is TGTGCCAGCTCAAGGAACGGACAGGGGAACACTGAAGCTTTCTTT.

This chain joins TRBV6-4 and TRBJ1-2, with D unresolved. V was cut by 0 bases and J by 4 bases, with 9 bases left in between. The CDR3 runs 14 residues. The germline V gene encodes CDR1 MRHNA and CDR2 SNTAGT. CDR3 protein: CASSDSGRGYGYTF. The CDR3 DNA is TGTGCCAGCAGTGACTCAGGCCGGGGCTATGGCTACACCTTC.

This chain joins TRBV29-1 and TRBJ2-5; possible D gene TRBD2, 5 bases. The CDR3 loop spans 14 amino acids. Germline lookup yields CDR1 SQVTM and CDR2 ANQGSEA. The V end was cut by 4 bases, the J end by 5 bases, with 17 bases between. The CDR3 here is CSVVSEGIRETQYF. CDR3 nucleotide sequence: TGCAGCGTTGTATCCGAGGGTATTAGGGAGACCCAGTACTTC.

This clone was seen a single time. Different DNA sequences within this sample yield the same CDR3. The chain links TRBV7-3 to TRBJ1-1; the D gene is possibly TRBD1 (5 bases). Germline V gene data show CDR1 as SGHTA and CDR2 as FQGTGA. The length of the CDR3 is 13 residues. Trimming removed 5 bases at V and 1 base at J, with 8 bases between. The CDR3 spells CASSLQGNTEAFF. For the CDR3, the DNA is TGTGCCAGCAGCCTCCAGGGGAACACTGAAGCTTTCTTT. Looking up the rest from reference TRBV7-3 and TRBJ1-1 gives the full variable domain: GAGVSQTPSNKVTEKGKYVELRCDPISGHTALYWYRQSLGQGPEFLIYFQGTGAADDSGLPNDRFFAVRPEGSVSTLKIQRTERGDSAVYLCASSLQGNTEAFFGQGTRLTVV.

The V call is TRBV28, the J call TRBJ1-2; D is unresolved. Germline V lookup: CDR1 MDHEN, CDR2 SYDVKM. CDR3 length: 16 amino acids. With 6 bases removed from V and 2 bases from J, the gap between germline ends came to 19 bases. The CDR3 reads CASRPHGVRGNYGYTF. The CDR3, as DNA: TGTGCCAGCAGGCCCCACGGGGTCCGAGGAAACTATGGCTACACCTTC.

The chain carries TRBV7-2 and TRBJ1-5, with a tentative D call TRBD1 (6 bases). V shed 1 base and J shed 4 bases, with 11 bases lying between them. The length of the CDR3 is 15 residues. Germline CDR1 and CDR2: SGHTA and FQGNSA. The CDR3 region has the DNA TGTGCCAGCAGCTTAGAAAGGGGGGGAAATCAGCCCCAGCATTTT. It encodes CASSLERGGNQPQHF.

The rearrangement uses TRBV5-1 and TRBJ1-2; D gene unclear. The CDR3 loop spans 15 amino acids. CDR1 SGHRS and CDR2 YFSETQ come from the germline V gene. V was cut by 0 bases and J by 4 bases, with 13 bases left in between. The CDR3 nucleotides read TGCGCCAGCAGCTTGGCCGGGAGGGAATCCTATGGCTACACCTTC. Translation: CASSLAGRESYGYTF.

This CDR3 is CASSQVNSGQGAPEQFF. The CDR3 nucleotides read TGTGCCAGCAGCCAAGTTAACTCCGGACAGGGGGCGCCTGAGCAGTTCTTC. This chain joins TRBV14 and TRBJ2-1; TRBD1 matches at 11 bases. The CDR3 spans 17 residues. V was clipped by 1 base and J by 9 bases; unmatched bases: 11. Germline V CDR1 and CDR2: SGHDN, FVKESK.

DNA for the CDR3: TGTGCCAGCAGTTACTGGGCAGGATCCACTGAAGCTTTCTTT. Residues: CASSYWAGSTEAFF. The rearrangement uses TRBV6-5 and TRBJ1-1; no clear D. CDR1 is MNHEY, CDR2 SVGAGI, per germline. CDR3 length: 14 amino acids. V was clipped by 1 base and J by 4 bases, with 10 bases between them.

The rearrangement joins TRBV3-1 (or the pseudogene TRBV3-2) to TRBJ1-5, with TRBD1 matching over 9 bases. In germline, CDR1 is LGHDT, CDR2 YNNKEL (reference sequence). V trimming: 4 bases; J trimming: 7 bases; junction bases outside the gene matches: 5. This CDR3 contains 14 residues. As DNA, the CDR3 is TGTGCCAGCAGCCTGGGGACAGGGCACCAGCCCCAGCATTTT. It yields the protein CASSLGTGHQPQHF.

The chain is built from TRBV11-1 and TRBJ1-4; D possibly corresponds to TRBD1 (6 bases). Per the germline V gene, CDR1 is SGHAT and CDR2 is FQDESV (reference sequence). V dropped 4 bases and J dropped 5 bases, with 8 bases sitting between them. This CDR3 is 13 amino acids long. CDR3 region: CASSWTANEKLFF. For the CDR3, the DNA is TGTGCCAGCAGCTGGACAGCAAATGAAAAACTGTTTTTT.

This chain uses TRBV9 with TRBJ1-2; 11 nucleotides align to TRBD1. This CDR3 comprises 12 residues. V dropped 6 bases and J dropped 10; count of bases not matched to a gene: 5. Germline V gene lookup returns CDR1 SGDLS and CDR2 YYNGEE. The CDR3, as DNA: TGTGCCAGCACACCGGGACAGGGGGACTACACCTTC. It specifies CASTPGQGDYTF.

The rearrangement links TRBV7-6 to TRBJ1-3, with TRBD1 matching over 7 bases. This CDR3 comprises 15 residues. Germline assignment: CDR1 SGHVS and CDR2 FNYEAQ. J lost 0 bases, V lost 4 bases, and 3 bases had no gene match. The CDR3: CASSSGGVSGNTIYF. The CDR3 coding sequence is TGTGCCAGCAGCTCAGGGGGTGTCTCTGGAAACACCATATATTTT.

The chain recombines TRBV30 with TRBJ2-5; TRBD1 agrees at 8 bases. The V and J ends lost 7 bases and 4 bases, in that order; junction bases with no gene match: 8. The CDR3 spans 13 residues. Germline values: CDR1 GTSNPN, CDR2 SVGIG (reference sequence). DNA for the CDR3: TGTGCCTTGGACAGGGTGGGGGTAGAGACCCAGTACTTC. Residues: CALDRVGVETQYF.

The rearrangement joins TRBV7-2 to TRBJ1-4; 7 bases agree with TRBD1. Trimming removed 1 base from V and 7 bases from J; junction bases left unmatched: 3. The CDR3 contains 14 residues. CDR1 and CDR2 (germline): SGHTA, FQGNSA. The CDR3 protein is CASSLGRGSEKLFF. The CDR3 DNA sequence: TGTGCCAGCAGCTTAGGCAGGGGGTCTGAAAAACTGTTTTTT.

This sequence joins TRBV2 and TRBJ2-7, with D perhaps TRBD2 (6 bases). Looked up from germline, CDR1 is SNHLY and CDR2 is FYNNEI. Trimming shortened V by 9 bases and J by 0 bases, and 12 bases separated the two germline ends. CDR3 size: 13 residues. CDR3 region: CASIAESSYEQYF. CDR3 bases: TGTGCCAGTATAGCGGAGTCCTCCTACGAGCAGTACTTC.

The chain has TRBV6-2 or TRBV6-3 and TRBJ2-5; possible D gene TRBD1, 7 bases. CDR3 length equals 15 residues. V was pared by 2 bases and J by 2 bases, with 12 bases between. In germline, CDR1 is MNHEY, CDR2 SVGEGT. The CDR3 DNA follows: TGTGCCAGCAGTTACGGGGCAGGGGGGCAAGAGACCCAGTACTTC. Translated: CASSYGAGGQETQYF.

This clone was recorded a few times. The V call is TRBV4-2, the J call TRBJ2-1; tentative D call: TRBD2 (6 bases). V dropped 3 bases and J dropped 9 bases, with 15 bases sitting between them. The CDR3 totals 14 residues. Germline assignment: CDR1 LGHNA and CDR2 YNFKEQ. In DNA form, the CDR3 reads TGTGCCAGCAGCCATCCCCGCGGGGAGGCTGAGCAGTTCTTC. Translated: CASSHPRGEAEQFF.

V is TRBV5-1 and J is TRBJ2-1; 11 bases fit TRBD2. V shed 5 bases, J shed 5 bases, and the junction held 9 bases outside the gene matches. Germline lookup yields CDR1 SGHRS and CDR2 YFSETQ. The CDR3 runs to 16 residues. The CDR3 reads CASSPGTSGINNEQFF. The CDR3 DNA sequence: TGCGCCAGCAGTCCCGGGACTAGCGGTATTAACAATGAGCAGTTCTTC.